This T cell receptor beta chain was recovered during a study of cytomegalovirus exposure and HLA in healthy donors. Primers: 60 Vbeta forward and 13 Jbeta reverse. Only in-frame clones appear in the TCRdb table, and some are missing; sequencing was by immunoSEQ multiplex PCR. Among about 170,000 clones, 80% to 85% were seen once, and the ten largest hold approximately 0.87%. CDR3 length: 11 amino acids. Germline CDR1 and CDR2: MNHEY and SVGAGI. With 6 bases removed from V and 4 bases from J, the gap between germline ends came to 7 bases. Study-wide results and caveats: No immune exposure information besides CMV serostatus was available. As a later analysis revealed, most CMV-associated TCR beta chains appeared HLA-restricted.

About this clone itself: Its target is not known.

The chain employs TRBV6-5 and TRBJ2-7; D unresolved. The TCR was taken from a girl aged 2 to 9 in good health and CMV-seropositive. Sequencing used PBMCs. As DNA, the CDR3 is TGTGCCAGCAGGAAGAGGTACGAGCAGTACTTC. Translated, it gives CASRKRYEQYF.